Listed here are 2 T cell receptor beta chains from one sample, sequenced in a study of blood T cell repertoires in COVID-19. Produced via immunoSEQ multiplex PCR; TCRdb's table is partial and in-frame only. The repertoire has about 150,000 clones, over 80% of them found once; the top ten carry less than 7%. The sample was PBMCs or T cells enriched from blood (not recorded which). The receptors were sampled from a woman aged 35 to 49 who had recovered from COVID-19.

This clone has ten or more counts. The gene calls are TRBV27 and TRBJ1-5; a possible D gene is TRBD1 (6 bases). V lost 6 bases to trimming and J lost 0 bases, with 12 bases between them. Germline CDR1 MNHEY, CDR2 SMNVEV (reference sequence). The CDR3 consists of 15 residues. The CDR3: CASRVGAGSNQPQHF. The CDR3 coding sequence is TGTGCCAGCAGGGTGGGGGCCGGTAGCAATCAGCCCCAGCATTTT.

The V and J genes are TRBV5-6 and TRBJ2-5, with TRBD1 matching over 10 bases. Germline lookup yields CDR1 SGHDT and CDR2 YYEEEE. CDR3 length: 17 residues. Germline trimming cut 0 bases from V and 5 bases from J; bases unmatched to any gene: 10. CDR3 coding DNA: TGTGCCAGCAGCTTGGCCTCGATGACAGGGGGCTACGAGACCCAGTACTTC. It specifies CASSLASMTGGYETQYF.